This TCR beta chain was observed in a study of T-cell reconstitution after alpha-beta-depleted transplantation in children. This clonotype occurred a few times. TCRbeta library preparation incorporated unique molecular identifiers. TCRdb recomputed calls from the PCR reads with MiXCR, one row per CDR3 protein. The sample holds approximately 420,000 distinct CDR3 sequences, 11% seen once. The junction had 7 bases not matched to a gene; V was cut back by 4 bases and J by 4 bases. There are 15 residues in the CDR3. CDR1 and CDR2 (germline): DFQATT, SNEGSKA (reference sequence). This material consisted of PBMCs from the stem cell graft donor, taken from the stem cell graft. This clonotype originated in a human donor who donated a stem cell graft to a child with acute myeloid leukemia. The V gene is TRBV20-1, the J gene TRBJ1-2; 12 bases map to TRBD1. This CDR3 reads CSATPGQGASYGYTF. CDR3 DNA: TGCAGTGCTACCCCGGGACAGGGGGCGAGCTATGGCTACACCTTC.